The present entry profiles one T cell receptor beta chain with its context. Its specificity is unknown. These data belong to a study of T cell responses to AZD1222 COVID-19 vaccine. General study points: The donor cohort was predominantly white British with a female majority, and clonal diversity may have been underestimated. Spike-specific TCR breadth and depth both grew after two AZD1222 doses. The reported proportion of spike-specific TCRs targeting unmutated variant regions was nearly half. It was only after the peak T cell response that any repertoires were sampled.

V lost 6 bases, J lost 4 bases, and 15 bases lay in between. CDR1 and CDR2 (germline): GTSNPN, SVGIG (reference sequence). This CDR3 spans 13 amino acids. This table comes from immunoSEQ multiplex PCR, and its TCRdb copy is limited to in-frame clones, with some not included. Of 150,000 or so clones listed, about 92% are singletons. The input for sequencing was peripheral blood, taken on day 0 of AZD1222 vaccination. The source is an adult in good health. The genes are TRBV30 and TRBJ2-5; possible D gene TRBD1, 6 bases. CDR3 DNA: TGTGCCTGTCCCCTACAGGGTGGAGAGACCCAGTACTTC. Translation gives CACPLQGGETQYF.